Shown below are 20 T cell receptor beta chains from a single sample sequenced in a study of blood T cell repertoires in COVID-19. Using immunoSEQ multiplex PCR, the repertoire was profiled, and TCRdb retains in-frame clones only, with some absent. The sample carries 150,000 to 200,000 clones, about 90% recorded once. The sequencing sample was made of peripheral blood. All receptors derive from a man between 35 and 55 years old with active or convalescent COVID-19.

This clone was observed a handful of times. V and J are TRBV15 and TRBJ1-2; D might be TRBD1 (6 bases). Trimming removed 5 bases from V and 4 bases from J, with 11 bases in between. The CDR3 runs 13 residues. Germline CDR1 LNHNV, CDR2 YYDKDF (reference sequence). The CDR3 loop is CATSQDSLYGYTF. The CDR3 DNA follows: TGTGCCACCAGCCAGGACAGCCTCTATGGCTACACCTTC.

The chain recombines TRBV4-1 with TRBJ1-4; no firm D call. Per germline, CDR1 MGHRA and CDR2 YSYEKL. This CDR3 spans 17 amino acids. The V end lost 0 bases, the J end lost 2 bases, and 13 bases lay between the germline ends. The CDR3 nucleotides are TGCGCCAGCAGCCAAGATCGGCCAGGCGGGACTAATGAAAAACTGTTTTTT. Encoded protein: CASSQDRPGGTNEKLFF.

J is TRBJ2-2 and V is TRBV30; possible D gene TRBD2, 6 bases. Germline V gives CDR1 GTSNPN, CDR2 SVGIG (reference sequence). This CDR3 has 14 residues. The V and J ends lost 8 bases and 1 base respectively, with 14 bases between them. As DNA, the CDR3 is TGTGCCACCCTTAGGAGGGGGAACACCGGGGAGCTGTTTTTT. Its translation is CATLRRGNTGELFF.

This clone occurred once. Mismatch with germline at one junction end may stem from a read error. The V call is TRBV9, the J call TRBJ2-1; 9 bases agree with TRBD2. Germline CDR1 and CDR2: SGDLS and YYNGEE. CDR3 length: 13 residues. As DNA, the CDR3 is TGTGCCAGCAGCGTACTAGCGGGGCCACCCCCAGTCTTC. Translating it yields CASSVLAGPPPVF.

The chain has TRBV28 and TRBJ1-2, with 7 bases lining up with TRBD1. V lost 6 bases to trimming and J lost 8 bases; unmatched junction nucleotides: 9. Germline V gene data show CDR1 as MDHEN and CDR2 as SYDVKM. The CDR3 has 13 amino acids. The CDR3 nucleotides are TGTGCCAGCAGCTTACAGGGGTTCAAGGGCTACACCTTC. It translates to CASSLQGFKGYTF.

The CDR3 sequence is CASSSIQGASAETQYF. CDR3 nucleotides: TGTGCCAGCAGCTCAATACAGGGGGCTTCTGCAGAGACCCAGTACTTC. This chain joins TRBV5-6 and TRBJ2-5; 9 nucleotides align to TRBD1. The CDR3 has 16 residues. The germline V gene has CDR1 SGHDT and CDR2 YYEEEE. J lost 4 bases, V lost 3 bases, and 10 bases had no gene match. Full variable domain (missing parts from reference TRBV5-6 and TRBJ2-5): DAGVTQSPTHLIKTRGQQVTLRCSPKSGHDTVSWYQQALGQGPQFIFQYYEEEERQRGNFPDRFSGHQFPNYSSELNVNALLLGDSALYLCASSSIQGASAETQYFGPGTRLLVL.

This clone was recorded only once. This chain uses TRBV7-9 with TRBJ2-3, with 7 bases identical to TRBD1. The CDR3 is 14 amino acids. With V trimmed by 4 bases and J by 3 bases, 4 bases remained unmatched. The germline V gene has CDR1 SEHNR and CDR2 FQNEAQ (reference sequence). DNA for the CDR3: TGTGCCAGCAGCTCGGGACAGCGGACAGATACGCAGTATTTT. Amino acids: CASSSGQRTDTQYF.

The V call is TRBV12-5, the J call TRBJ1-5; a weak D match, TRBD1 (6 bases). With 4 bases removed from V and 2 bases from J, the gap between germline ends came to 12 bases. Germline-derived CDR1 and CDR2 are LGHNT and FRNRAP. The CDR3 has 15 amino acids. CDR3 DNA sequence: TGTGCTAGTGGTTCCCGGGGGGGCGGCAATCAGCCCCAGCATTTT. It yields the protein CASGSRGGGNQPQHF.

A note on this clone: Additional DNA sequences in this sample encode the identical CDR3. V gene TRBV5-6 combines with J gene TRBJ1-5; D is unclear. V was shortened by 2 bases and J by 4 bases, with 7 bases between the two germline ends. Germline V lookup: CDR1 SGHDT, CDR2 YYEEEE. CDR3 length: 13 amino acids. The CDR3 spells CASSFSGNQPQHF. In nucleotides, the CDR3 is TGTGCCAGCAGCTTTTCGGGGAATCAGCCCCAGCATTTT.

The chain combines TRBV18 with TRBJ2-7; TRBD1 agrees at 10 bases. The CDR3 is 15 amino acids. J lost 2 bases, V lost 2 bases, and 3 bases had no gene match. Per the germline V gene, CDR1 is KGHSH and CDR2 is LQKENI. The CDR3 is CASSPGTGATYEQYF. The CDR3 DNA sequence: TGTGCCAGCTCACCAGGGACAGGGGCAACCTACGAGCAGTACTTC.

The chain recombines TRBV5-6 with TRBJ2-3; 11 nucleotides match TRBD2. Germline CDR1 reads SGHDT; CDR2 reads YYEEEE. This CDR3 is 16 amino acids long. The trim removed 4 bases at V and 5 bases at J, leaving 9 bases unmatched. The CDR3 spells CASSLRLAGSLDTQYF. The CDR3 region has the DNA TGTGCCAGCAGCCTAAGACTAGCGGGGTCTCTAGATACGCAGTATTTT. The full variable domain, rest sourced from reference TRBV5-6 and TRBJ2-3, is DAGVTQSPTHLIKTRGQQVTLRCSPKSGHDTVSWYQQALGQGPQFIFQYYEEEERQRGNFPDRFSGHQFPNYSSELNVNALLLGDSALYLCASSLRLAGSLDTQYFGPGTRLTVL.

The V gene is TRBV19, the J gene TRBJ1-1; possibly TRBD1 for D (5 bases). Germline loops: CDR1 LNHDA, CDR2 SQIVND (reference sequence). V lost 2 bases, J lost 0 bases, and 10 bases lay in between. The CDR3 runs to 15 residues. CDR3: CASSIRTLMNTEAFF. CDR3 nucleotide sequence: TGTGCCAGTAGTATAAGGACACTTATGAACACTGAAGCTTTCTTT.

J is TRBJ2-5 and V is TRBV24-1, with 16 bases aligning to TRBD2. The CDR3 sequence is 19 residues long. Germline V CDR1 and CDR2: KGHDR, SFDVKD. The ends lost 4 bases at V and 4 bases at J; junction bases unmatched: 11. CDR3 region: CATSDAGTSGGAVGETQYF. The CDR3 bases are TGTGCCACCAGTGACGCCGGGACTAGCGGGGGGGCCGTAGGAGAGACCCAGTACTTC.

J is TRBJ1-4 and V is TRBV27, with TRBD1 as a possible D gene (5 bases). CDR1 MNHEY and CDR2 SMNVEV come from the germline V gene (reference sequence). V was shortened by 2 bases and J by 11 bases, with 15 bases between the two germline ends. The CDR3 spans 14 residues. CDR3: CASSLRAGVGKLFF. The CDR3 DNA follows: TGTGCCAGCAGTTTACGGGCGGGGGTCGGGAAACTGTTTTTT.

The genes are TRBV6-5 and TRBJ1-1; TRBD1 matches at 8 bases. The CDR3 consists of 13 residues. V shed 6 bases, J shed 6 bases, and the junction held 6 bases outside the gene matches. Germline V gene lookup returns CDR1 MNHEY and CDR2 SVGAGI. CDR3 nucleotide sequence: TGTGCCAGCAGGGTCAGGGGGCTCGCTGAAGCTTTCTTT. Residues: CASRVRGLAEAFF.

The table lists this clone with a few counts. The chain recombines TRBV27 with TRBJ1-1, with a possible D match to TRBD1 (6 bases). Looked up from germline, CDR1 is MNHEY and CDR2 is SMNVEV (reference sequence). This CDR3 contains 12 residues. V lost 8 bases and J 4 bases, leaving 11 bases between the germline ends. CDR3 protein: CASEGVGTEAFF. In DNA form, the CDR3 reads TGTGCCAGCGAGGGGGTGGGCACTGAAGCTTTCTTT.

This chain joins TRBV3-1 (or the pseudogene TRBV3-2) and TRBJ2-3; TRBD1 aligns across 8 bases. J was trimmed by 4 bases and V by 3 bases; bases with no gene match: 9. Germline V CDR1 and CDR2: LGHDT, YNNKEL (reference sequence). CDR3 length equals 16 residues. The CDR3 sequence: CASSQPGQGGSDTQYF. The CDR3 DNA sequence: TGTGCCAGCAGCCAGCCCGGACAGGGCGGATCAGATACGCAGTATTTT.

The rearrangement uses TRBV2 and TRBJ1-1; 8 nucleotides match TRBD1. CDR1 is SNHLY, CDR2 FYNNEI, per germline. The CDR3 has 16 amino acids. Trimming at V came to 5 bases and at J to 8 bases, leaving 16 bases not matched to a gene. The CDR3: CASSLLSGGAGSEAFF. The CDR3, as DNA: TGTGCCAGCAGTCTACTTTCAGGGGGCGCCGGATCCGAAGCTTTCTTT.

This clone was picked up one time. The chain joins TRBV10-3 to TRBJ1-1; TRBD1 agrees at 8 bases. Trimming removed 4 bases from V and 1 base from J; junction bases left unmatched: 2. The CDR3 sequence is 14 residues long. The V gene's germline CDR1 is ENHRY and CDR2 SYGVKD. In DNA, the CDR3 is TGTGCCATCAGTGGACAGGGGTCGAACACTGAAGCTTTCTTT. The encoded protein is CAISGQGSNTEAFF.

The rearrangement links TRBV5-4 to TRBJ2-5, with 7 bases identical to TRBD1. The CDR3 is 14 residues long. The germline CDR1 and CDR2 sequences are SGHNT and YYREEE (reference sequence). J was trimmed by 3 bases and V by 4 bases; bases with no gene match: 6. The CDR3 sequence: CASSAGTEKETQYF. The CDR3 DNA reads as TGTGCCAGCAGCGCCGGGACAGAAAAAGAGACCCAGTACTTC. Variable domain in full (rest from reference TRBV5-4 and TRBJ2-5): ETGVTQSPTHLIKTRGQQVTLRCSSQSGHNTVSWYQQALGQGPQFIFQYYREEENGRGNFPPRFSGLQFPNYSSELNVNALELDDSALYLCASSAGTEKETQYFGPGTRLLVL.